The clone carrying this TCR beta chain was found a few times. Its antigen remains unidentified. The CDR3 contains 17 residues. Per the germline V gene, CDR1 is SGHTA and CDR2 is FQGTGA. Trimming took 0 bases from V and 1 from J; bases not matched to a gene: 1. Unique molecular identifiers were in the cDNA, with template-switch universal primer binding. TCRdb re-analysed the 5' RACE reads in MiXCR, keeping a single row per CDR3 protein. The table shows some 560,000 distinct CDR3 sequences, with 9.6% occurring only once. The record originates from a study of identical twins. Study-level findings and limits: Shared out-of-frame alpha sequences (those common to twins) showed excess low generation probability. Compared with models, monozygotic twins showed more out-of-frame TCR alpha sharing.

These data also featured in a second study, about yellow fever vaccine responses in identical twins. That publication notes: Twins' vaccine T cell response reportedly gave the appearance of partial convergence and partial personalization.

The rearrangement links TRBV7-3 to TRBJ2-3; 13 nucleotides line up with TRBD2. The clonotype comes from a woman in her late teens or twenties in good health. The sequenced sample consisted of PBMCs. In DNA form, the CDR3 reads TGTGCCAGCAGCTTAACCGGGACTAGCGGGGGCACAGATACGCAGTATTTT. Its translation: CASSLTGTSGGTDTQYF. Using reference TRBV7-3 and TRBJ2-3 for the parts outside the CDR3, the full variable domain is GAGVSQTPSNKVTEKGKYVELRCDPISGHTALYWYRQSLGQGPEFLIYFQGTGAADDSGLPNDRFFAVRPEGSVSTLKIQRTERGDSAVYLCASSLTGTSGGTDTQYFGPGTRLTVL.